This TCR beta chain was profiled in a study of T cells in Graves' hyperthyroidism and ophthalmopathy. Findings and caveats of the study: Expanded thyroid clonotypes (above 0.001) were mostly also found in blood.

Amplification of TCR beta CDR3 regions was performed using RNA transcripts as template. HTBI primers were used for first-round RT-PCR of the TCR CDR3. MiXCR, applied by TCRdb to the multiplex PCR reads, yields one record per CDR3 protein. The sample includes roughly 380,000 distinct CDR3 sequences, over 11% seen only once; the top ten take roughly 9.6%. This clonotype was counted many times. As yet, its antigen is unknown. Germline V gene lookup returns CDR1 MNHNY and CDR2 SVGAGI (reference sequence). This CDR3 spans 17 amino acids. After removal of 2 bases from V and 4 bases from J, the junction contained 10 bases not matched to a gene. PBMCs were sourced from more than 7.5 ml fresh peripheral blood.

The chain couples TRBV6-6 to TRBJ2-1; 8 nucleotides line up with TRBD2. This TCR was recovered from an older woman with Graves' hyperthyroidism. Input material: blood. CDR3 nucleotide sequence: TGTGCCAGCAGTTACAGCCCTCTGCGGGGGGTGTACAATGAGCAGTTCTTC. Translating gives CASSYSPLRGVYNEQFF.